This entry is about one T cell receptor beta chain. Its cognate antigen is unknown. The data derive from a study of long-term antiretroviral therapy in people with HIV. Study-wide points: Despite increasing after ART, diversity remained lower than that of transplant donor controls. Specimen acquisition occurred between the mid-2000s and the late 2010s, potentially under older ART regimens.

The run of the v3.0 immunoSEQ assay was at survey level. Measured with immunoSEQ multiplex PCR; TCRdb has only the in-frame clones, and not every one. The data show roughly 24,000 clones, just under 85% seen once. Participants who had HIV were, without exception, treated in the United States. The samples comprised roughly 0.9-10 million cryopreserved PBMC ahead of DNA extraction. This TCR derives from a man in his forties with HIV. The sample here was unsorted PBMCs, taken 1.6 years after starting antiretroviral therapy.

The CDR3 region has the DNA TGTGCCAGCAGCTCCACAGGGATTAGCACAGATACGCAGTATTTT. It specifies CASSSTGISTDTQYF. The chain couples TRBV7-3 to TRBJ2-3; D is perhaps TRBD1 (6 bases). Germline CDR1 SGHTA, CDR2 FQGTGA. There are 15 residues in the CDR3. The V end was cut by 4 bases, the J end by 0 bases, with 11 bases between.